This T cell receptor (beta chain) was profiled in a study of tumor and adjacent non-tumor tissue in lung cancer. Study-level background: There were 11 to 13 adenocarcinoma, a couple of squamous cell carcinoma and 1 small cell lung cancer cases. Each sample yielded a few million productive TCRbeta reads on average.

No cell sorting was done before RNA was extracted from the tissue. The normal lung tissue was taken more than 3 cm from the tumor edge. Three rounds of nested PCR, following a modified ARM-PCR protocol, produced the TCRbeta library. MiXCR, applied by TCRdb to the multiplex PCR reads, yields one record per CDR3 protein. The sample lists around 76,000 distinct CDR3 sequences, approximately 82% occurring once. Germline V gives CDR1 LGHNA, CDR2 YSLEER. Trimming cost V 4 bases and J 6 bases; bases outside gene matches: 9. This CDR3 is built from 15 residues. The chain recombines TRBV4-3 with TRBJ2-1, with 7 bases that match TRBD1. This sequence originates from a man aged 65 to 79 with non-small cell lung cancer. The sample taken for sequencing was distant non-tumor lung tissue. The CDR3 loop reads CASSRGTEDGNEQFF. The CDR3 DNA is TGCGCCAGCAGCCGGGGGACAGAGGATGGCAATGAGCAGTTCTTC.